Listed below are T cell receptor beta chains from one sample, sequenced in a study of cytotoxic CD8 clonotypes in ibrutinib-treated CLL. Only in-frame clones appear in the TCRdb table, and some are missing; sequencing was by immunoSEQ multiplex PCR. There are about 200,000 clones in the sample; around three quarters occur only once, and about an eighth lies in the top ten. The starting material was PBMCs, obtained after 24 months of ibrutinib treatment. These receptor sequences come from a human donor with chronic lymphocytic leukemia. CDR3s include the opening cysteine and the closing phenylalanine or tryptophan. D genes are given only for firm matches. Not every row has a clone size; where given, it reads once, few, many or a size class.

size: .; D: .; J: TRBJ2-1; V: TRBV6-5; DNA: TGTGCCAGCAGTTGGCGCCGAGACAATGAGCAGTTCTTC; CDR3: CASSWRRDNEQFF
size: .; D: TRBD2; J: TRBJ2-1; V: TRBV7-2; DNA: TGTGCCAGCAGCTTAGTGGGGACTAGCGGGAATAGCGATGAGCAGTTCTTC; CDR3: CASSLVGTSGNSDEQFF
size: few; D: .; J: TRBJ1-2; V: TRBV2; DNA: TGTGCCAGCAGTGAACCAGGCTCCTATGGCTACACCTTC; CDR3: CASSEPGSYGYTF
size: .; D: .; J: TRBJ1-1; V: TRBV2; DNA: TGTGCCAGCATCCGCAGTGGGGGGAACACTGAAGCTTTCTTT; CDR3: CASIRSGGNTEAFF
size: .; D: .; J: TRBJ2-7; V: TRBV4-2; DNA: TGTGCCAGCAGCCAAGAGACCTGGGCGACACAGTACTTC; CDR3: CASSQETWATQYF
size: .; D: TRBD2; J: TRBJ2-1; V: TRBV6-5; DNA: TGTGCCAGCGCACGAGGGGCGGGAGGGCCAAGAGAGCAGTTCTTC; CDR3: CASARGAGGPREQFF
size: .; D: .; J: TRBJ1-1; V: TRBV27; DNA: TGTGCCAGCACCAATCGGAGGACTGAAGCTTTCTTT; CDR3: CASTNRRTEAFF
size: once; D: TRBD2; J: TRBJ2-7; V: TRBV7-2; DNA: TGTGCCAGCAGCTTATCGGGGGCGGGAGGGGCCTACGAGCAGTACTTC; CDR3: CASSLSGAGGAYEQYF
size: few; D: .; J: TRBJ2-3; V: TRBV7-2; DNA: TGTGCCAGCAGCCCAAATACGGGAGCCGTAACCGATACGCAGTATTTT; CDR3: CASSPNTGAVTDTQYF
size: .; D: TRBD1; J: TRBJ1-3; V: TRBV28; DNA: TGTGCCAGCACCCGACAGGGGGGCGGAAACACCATATATTTT; CDR3: CASTRQGGGNTIYF
size: .; D: TRBD1; J: TRBJ2-2; V: TRBV5-6; DNA: TGTGCCAGCAGCTTAGGACAGGGAGACACCGGGGAGCTGTTTTTT; CDR3: CASSLGQGDTGELFF
size: .; D: TRBD2; J: TRBJ2-1; V: TRBV6-5; DNA: TGTGCCACCGGACTAGCGGCTTACAATGAGCAGTTCTTC; CDR3: CATGLAAYNEQFF
size: .; D: .; J: TRBJ1-5; V: TRBV6-6; DNA: TGTGCCAGCAGTTCCCAGGGTGGGCAGCATTTT; CDR3: CASSSQGGQHF
size: .; D: .; J: TRBJ1-3; V: TRBV7-2; DNA: TGTGCCAGCGGGGTCTCTGGAAACACCATATATTTT; CDR3: CASGVSGNTIYF
size: .; D: .; J: TRBJ2-2; V: TRBV6-1; DNA: TGTGCCACAATGGGCAGGTGGGGGACCGGGGAGCTGTTTTTT; CDR3: CATMGRWGTGELFF
size: few; D: .; J: TRBJ2-7; V: TRBV7-8; DNA: TGTGCCAGCAGCCCCCCAATGAGGGAGAGCTCCTACGAGCAGTACTTC; CDR3: CASSPPMRESSYEQYF
size: .; D: .; J: TRBJ1-1; V: TRBV7-8; DNA: TGTGCCAGCAGCTTAACAGAGATGAACACTGAAGCTTTCTTT; CDR3: CASSLTEMNTEAFF
size: .; D: .; J: TRBJ2-1; V: TRBV25-1; DNA: TGTGCCAGCAGTGACCAGCGGAGGACCTACAATGAGCAGTTCTTC; CDR3: CASSDQRRTYNEQFF